Below are 19 T cell receptor beta chains sequenced from a single sample in a study of blood T cells in healthy people across ages (dated by TCRdb to the mid-2010s). Library generation was performed with 5' RACE. The sample was run on an Illumina HiSeq 2500. A second roughly 6 to 11 cycle PCR used a sample-barcoded 5' primer and a J-beta primer mix. The public reads were quality trimmed at Q25 with fastp and then assembled into clones with MiXCR by TCRdb, keeping productive beta chains. Under each unique CDR3 protein, matching rows form one entry showing the most common genes and DNA. The sample contains about 1.6 million distinct CDR3 sequences, about 35% of them found a single time. 10% to 12% of the sample comes from the top ten. Material: blood. Receptor source: a woman aged 25 to 39 in good health.

This clonotype was recorded many times. The gene calls are TRBV20-1 and TRBJ2-7; D possibly corresponds to TRBD1 (6 bases). Trimming stripped 1 base from V and 1 base from J, with 8 bases between. This CDR3 is 13 amino acids long. The germline V gene has CDR1 DFQATT and CDR2 SNEGSKA (reference sequence). Here the CDR3 reads CSARGGPSYEQYF. In DNA form, the CDR3 reads TGCAGTGCTAGAGGGGGGCCATCCTACGAGCAGTACTTC.

The chain uses TRBV20-1 and TRBJ1-6; 10 bases are a match to TRBD1. In germline, CDR1 is DFQATT, CDR2 SNEGSKA (reference sequence). This CDR3 is 15 amino acids long. Trimming at V came to 5 bases and at J to 5 bases, leaving 6 bases not matched to a gene. The CDR3 DNA reads TGCAGTGCTCTCCGACAGGGGGCGAATAATTCACCCCTCCACTTT. Protein sequence: CSALRQGANNSPLHF.

This clonotype was counted a single time. This may be a read error: a much more frequent sequence differs by one nucleotide. This CDR3 reads CSARGPAGTDAYEQYF. CDR3 nucleotides: TGCAGTGCTAGGGGGCCAGCGGGCACTGATGCCTACGAGCAGTACTTC. The V call is TRBV20-1, the J call TRBJ2-7; a possible D gene is TRBD2 (6 bases). V dropped 3 bases and J dropped 2 bases, with 20 bases sitting between them. The CDR3 covers 16 residues. Germline V CDR1 and CDR2: DFQATT, SNEGSKA (reference sequence).

This chain connects TRBV20-1 to TRBJ2-5, with D maybe TRBD1 (6 bases). CDR1 is DFQATT, CDR2 SNEGSKA, per germline (reference sequence). The CDR3 spans 15 residues. The V and J ends lost 3 bases and 4 bases respectively, with 18 bases between them. As DNA, the CDR3 is TGCAGTGCTAGTGGACCGCCGGGACATAGAGAGACCCAGTACTTC. Amino acids: CSASGPPGHRETQYF.

This chain uses TRBV12-3 or TRBV12-4 with TRBJ1-2; no reliable D call. The CDR3 totals 13 residues. V was shortened by 8 bases and J by 4 bases, with 14 bases between the two germline ends. CDR3 protein: CASGLPGSYGYTF. The CDR3 DNA sequence: TGTGCCAGCGGCCTCCCCGGTAGCTATGGCTACACCTTC.

Points on this clonotype: A read error is likely, as this CDR3 ends without the conserved phenylalanine or tryptophan. The chain uses TRBV3-1 and TRBJ1-2, with unresolved D. Germline V gene sequence: CDR1 LGHDT, CDR2 YNNKEL (reference sequence). The CDR3 consists of 13 residues. Trimming took off 8 bases at V and 9 bases at J, with 19 bases between the two ends. The CDR3: CASGYSTDQSYTL. The DNA for the CDR3 is TGTGCCAGCGGTTACAGTACAGACCAAAGCTACACCCTC.

This clonotype has at least ten counts. The chain is built from TRBV4-1 and TRBJ2-1, with D possibly matching TRBD2 (5 bases). This CDR3 has 16 amino acids. Deletions cut 2 bases from V and 7 bases from J, with 18 bases between. Germline-derived CDR1 and CDR2 are MGHRA and YSYEKL. CDR3 residues: CASSQPLAALGNEQFF. Here the CDR3 DNA reads TGCGCCAGCAGCCAACCCCTAGCAGCCTTGGGAAATGAGCAGTTCTTC.

The CDR3 DNA follows: TGTGCCAGCACGCCCTCAGGGAATTTCCCGGGACTAGCGGGAGGAGAGGGCCCAGATACGCAGTATTTT. Translating gives CASTPSGNFPGLAGGEGPDTQYF. This chain connects TRBV2 to TRBJ2-3; the match to TRBD2 covers 15 bases. CDR1 is SNHLY and CDR2 is FYNNEI in the germline V gene. V lost 7 bases to trimming and J lost 4 bases; unmatched junction nucleotides: 27. This CDR3 spans 23 amino acids.

The table lists this clonotype with a few counts. The V call is TRBV28, the J call TRBJ2-7; unclear D gene. This CDR3 is 16 amino acids long. CDR1 is MDHEN, CDR2 SYDVKM, per germline. V shed 5 bases and J shed 3 bases, with 20 bases lying between them. The CDR3: CASSPPDGSGHYEQYF. CDR3 nucleotide sequence: TGTGCCAGCAGTCCCCCCGACGGGTCGGGTCACTACGAGCAGTACTTC.

This clonotype was picked up a small number of times. The chain is built from TRBV20-1 and TRBJ1-1; 7 positions agree with TRBD1. Germline lookup yields CDR1 DFQATT and CDR2 SNEGSKA (reference sequence). The CDR3 length is 12 residues. Losses at the gene ends were 7 bases for V and 4 bases for J; bases not matched to a gene: 6. The CDR3 region is CSEGAPGTEAFF. CDR3 bases: TGCAGTGAGGGGGCGCCGGGCACTGAAGCTTTCTTT.

This chain joins TRBV9 and TRBJ2-1, with 11 bases that match TRBD2. V shed 0 bases, J shed 6 bases, and the junction held 11 bases outside the gene matches. The length of the CDR3 is 18 residues. Per germline, CDR1 SGDLS and CDR2 YYNGEE. The CDR3 sequence: CASSVGLAGGSYTNEQFF. CDR3 nucleotides: TGTGCCAGCAGCGTAGGGCTAGCGGGGGGATCGTACACCAATGAGCAGTTCTTC.

This chain joins TRBV18 and TRBJ1-1; no reliable D call. CDR1 KGHSH and CDR2 LQKENI come from the germline V gene. V was pared by 6 bases and J by 14 bases, with 22 bases between. The CDR3 loop spans 13 amino acids. The CDR3 reads CASSRPPLGEPFF. The CDR3 nucleotides read TGTGCCAGCTCCCGGCCCCCTCTGGGCGAACCCTTCTTT.

This clonotype has more than one count but fewer than ten. The chain is built from TRBV20-1 and TRBJ2-7; the D is unclear. Germline loops: CDR1 DFQATT, CDR2 SNEGSKA (reference sequence). V was cut by 0 bases and J by 3 bases, with 12 bases left in between. This CDR3 comprises 14 residues. The CDR3 nucleotides read TGCAGTGCTAGAGATCGCGATTCACGCTACGAGCAGTACTTC. Protein product: CSARDRDSRYEQYF.

V is TRBV12-3 or TRBV12-4 and J is TRBJ2-5, with a possible D match to TRBD1 (6 bases). This CDR3 spans 15 amino acids. The V gene lost 2 bases and the J gene lost 11 bases, with 21 bases spanning the gap. DNA of the CDR3: TGTGCCAGCAGTTTAAGGACAGTCTCCTACAATGAGCAGTACTTC. This encodes CASSLRTVSYNEQYF.

The rearrangement joins TRBV29-1 to TRBJ1-1; no reliable D call. The germline V gene encodes CDR1 SQVTM and CDR2 ANQGSEA. With 4 bases removed from V and 1 base from J, the gap between germline ends came to 10 bases. CDR3 size: 13 residues. CDR3: CSVVTAENTEAFF. CDR3 bases: TGCAGCGTTGTTACAGCCGAGAACACTGAAGCTTTCTTT.

This clonotype was seen many times. This chain joins TRBV4-3 and TRBJ2-6; D gene unclear. Germline V CDR1 and CDR2: LGHNA, YSLEER. This CDR3 has 16 amino acids. Trimming cost V 0 bases and J 0 bases, with 6 bases left between them. CDR3: CASSQDRGSGANVLTF. The CDR3 coding sequence is TGCGCCAGCAGCCAAGACCGCGGCTCTGGGGCCAACGTCCTGACTTTC.

This rearrangement joins TRBV29-1 to TRBJ2-3; 9 positions match TRBD2. With V trimmed by 4 bases and J by 4 bases, 6 bases remained unmatched. The CDR3 has 14 residues. Germline CDR1 and CDR2: SQVTM and ANQGSEA. The CDR3 here is CSVVLSGGSDTQYF. The CDR3 DNA reads as TGCAGCGTTGTACTTAGCGGGGGCTCAGATACGCAGTATTTT.

This rearrangement joins TRBV11-2 to TRBJ2-1, with 10 bases identical to TRBD2. This CDR3 is built from 18 residues. J gave up 5 bases and V 2 bases, and 12 bases lay outside the gene matches. Germline values: CDR1 SGHAT, CDR2 FQNNGV. CDR3 loop: CASSLNPRAAGGNNEQFF. Written as DNA, the CDR3 is TGTGCCAGCAGCTTAAACCCAAGGGCAGCGGGAGGGAACAATGAGCAGTTCTTC.

This clonotype has only a few counts. One end of the junction is discordant with germline, which a read error may explain. The V gene is TRBV27, the J gene TRBJ2-1; D is ambiguous. This CDR3 comprises 13 residues. Germline loops: CDR1 MNHEY, CDR2 SMNVEV (reference sequence). CDR3 protein: CASSLSAGGEQFF. CDR3 DNA: TGTGCCAGCAGCTTATCGGCTGGCGGTGAGCAGTTCTTC.